This TCR beta chain was documented in a study of cytomegalovirus exposure and HLA in healthy donors. With respect to this clone: The antigen is not known.

CDR3 length: 20 amino acids. With V trimmed by 0 bases and J by 1 base, 15 bases remained unmatched. Germline V gives CDR1 LGHNA, CDR2 YSLEER. Overall study findings and caveats: In a later analysis, productive TCRs from donors in an Asian-associated ancestry cluster reportedly carried fewer N-insertions than the cohort mean. Some 150 TCR beta chains were listed as cytomegalovirus-associated.

PCR employed 60 Vbeta and 13 Jbeta primers. Clones were read by immunoSEQ multiplex PCR, and TCRdb kept only the in-frame ones, dropping some. This table has 70,000 or so clones, almost 85% appearing once. All the people who gave samples were healthy bone marrow donors. The sequence derives from a man aged 18 to 30 in good health and CMV-seronegative. V gene TRBV4-3 combines with J gene TRBJ2-3; 8 bases agree with TRBD1. Sequenced input: PBMCs. CDR3 protein: CASSQDHWVPLGQGTDTQYF. CDR3 DNA sequence: TGCGCCAGCAGCCAAGACCACTGGGTCCCATTGGGACAGGGCACAGATACGCAGTATTTT.